This T cell receptor beta chain was profiled in a study of cytomegalovirus exposure and HLA in healthy donors. V lost 5 bases and J lost 7, with 15 bases in between. From germline, CDR1 is MNHNS and CDR2 SASEGT. This CDR3 contains 14 residues. TCRdb's table, derived via immunoSEQ multiplex PCR, lists solely in-frame clones and lacks some. The sample includes roughly 130,000 clones, about 83% of them seen just once. Specimen: PBMCs. V is TRBV6-1 and J is TRBJ1-5; D is perhaps TRBD1 (6 bases). This TCR came from a woman under 40 in good health and CMV-seronegative. CDR3 DNA: TGTGCCAGCAGTCAACAGGGTGCAAGACAGCCCCAGCATTTT. It codes for CASSQQGARQPQHF.